Listed below are T cell receptor beta chains from one sample, sequenced in a study of T cell responses to AZD1222 COVID-19 vaccine. Using immunoSEQ multiplex PCR, the repertoire was profiled, and TCRdb retains in-frame clones only, with some absent. The table includes about 68,000 clones, 86% detected once. Sequenced here: peripheral blood, sampled on day 0 of AZD1222 vaccination. The source of these receptors is an adult in good health. Both conserved end residues are part of each CDR3. The order of the fields is D gene, clone size, J gene, V gene, CDR3 protein, CDR3 DNA. The D gene is left open where the match is weak. Part of the rows lack a size; the others show once, few, many or a class for expanded clones.

D: NA; size: NA; J: TRBJ1-1; V: TRBV7-6; CDR3: CASSLYFGGVNTEAFF; DNA: TGTGCCAGCAGCTTGTATTTCGGGGGGGTGAACACTGAAGCTTTCTTT
D: NA; size: NA; J: TRBJ1-2; V: TRBV28; CDR3: CASSFGGIGYTF; DNA: TGTGCCAGCAGTTTTGGGGGAATCGGCTACACCTTC
D: TRBD1; size: NA; J: TRBJ1-6; V: TRBV10-2; CDR3: CASTPRRTGRVYNSPLHF; DNA: TGCGCCAGCACGCCGAGACGGACAGGGAGAGTCTATAATTCACCCCTCCACTTT
D: NA; size: NA; J: TRBJ1-1; V: TRBV12-3/TRBV12-4; CDR3: CASSLRNTEAFF; DNA: TGTGCCAGCAGTTTACGGAACACTGAAGCTTTCTTT
D: NA; size: NA; J: TRBJ1-6; V: TRBV7-9; CDR3: CASRQSINSPLHF; DNA: TGTGCCAGCAGACAGTCGATTAATTCACCCCTCCACTTT
D: NA; size: NA; J: TRBJ2-5; V: TRBV4-3; CDR3: CASSQSVTKTQYF; DNA: TGCGCCAGCAGCCAATCGGTTACAAAGACCCAGTACTTC
D: NA; size: NA; J: TRBJ2-7; V: TRBV11-2; CDR3: CASSPLGGDHEQYF; DNA: TGTGCCAGCAGCCCCCTTGGAGGGGACCACGAGCAGTACTTC
D: TRBD1; size: few; J: TRBJ1-2; V: TRBV7-3; CDR3: CASSPSNTGAAGYTF; DNA: TGTGCCAGCAGCCCTTCGAATACAGGGGCTGCCGGCTACACCTTC
D: NA; size: NA; J: TRBJ2-2; V: TRBV30; CDR3: CAWSLRGAGELFF; DNA: TGTGCCTGGAGTCTAAGGGGGGCCGGGGAGCTGTTTTTT
D: NA; size: NA; J: TRBJ2-7; V: TRBV29-1; CDR3: CSAKTSTYEQYF; DNA: TGCAGCGCCAAAACTAGCACCTACGAGCAGTACTTC
D: NA; size: NA; J: TRBJ2-7; V: TRBV6-1; CDR3: CASSDSNSLSYEQYF; DNA: TGTGCCAGCAGTGATAGCAATTCTCTCTCCTACGAGCAGTACTTC
D: TRBD2; size: NA; J: TRBJ2-5; V: TRBV6-2/TRBV6-3; CDR3: CASSYSSGRRRVTQYF; DNA: TGTGCCAGCAGTTACTCTAGCGGGAGGAGGAGAGTGACCCAGTACTTC
D: TRBD1; size: NA; J: TRBJ1-2; V: TRBV5-1; CDR3: CASSRAGTGGDGYTF; DNA: TGCGCCAGCAGCCGGGCCGGGACAGGGGGAGATGGCTACACCTTC
D: NA; size: NA; J: TRBJ1-3; V: TRBV9; CDR3: CASSPKGNTIYF; DNA: TGTGCCAGCAGCCCTAAAGGAAACACCATATATTTT
D: NA; size: NA; J: TRBJ1-1; V: TRBV5-1; CDR3: CASSPSTGGNTEAFF; DNA: TGCGCCAGCAGCCCATCGACAGGTGGGAACACTGAAGCTTTCTTT
D: NA; size: NA; J: TRBJ1-5; V: TRBV27; CDR3: CASRRRGGQPQHF; DNA: TGTGCCAGCAGGAGGAGGGGCGGTCAGCCCCAGCATTTT
D: NA; size: few; J: TRBJ1-6; V: TRBV2; CDR3: CASSAQPNSPLHF; DNA: TGTGCCAGCAGTGCTCAGCCGAATTCACCCCTCCACTTT
D: TRBD2; size: NA; J: TRBJ2-3; V: TRBV6-4; CDR3: CASSVLAGGTDTQYF; DNA: TGTGCCAGCAGTGTACTAGCGGGGGGAACAGATACGCAGTATTTT
D: NA; size: once; J: TRBJ2-5; V: TRBV5-1; CDR3: CASSLEDQETQYF; DNA: TGCGCCAGCAGCTTAGAGGACCAAGAGACCCAGTACTTC
D: TRBD1; size: few; J: TRBJ2-7; V: TRBV6-1; CDR3: CASSEGQGRTYEQYF; DNA: TGTGCCAGCAGTGAAGGACAGGGTAGGACCTACGAGCAGTACTTC
D: NA; size: NA; J: TRBJ1-5; V: TRBV2; CDR3: CASSPRDNQPQHF; DNA: TGTGCCAGCAGTCCCCGCGACAATCAGCCCCAGCATTTT
D: NA; size: NA; J: TRBJ2-1; V: TRBV27; CDR3: CASSRDWGYNEQFF; DNA: TGTGCCAGTAGCCGGGACTGGGGCTACAATGAGCAGTTCTTC
D: TRBD1; size: NA; J: TRBJ2-7; V: TRBV19; CDR3: CASSPTGGYYEQYF; DNA: TGTGCCAGTAGTCCGACAGGGGGTTACTACGAGCAGTACTTC
D: TRBD1; size: NA; J: TRBJ1-1; V: TRBV6-5; CDR3: CASSHRGRSTEAFF; DNA: TGTGCCAGCAGTCACAGGGGTAGGAGCACTGAAGCTTTCTTT
D: TRBD2; size: NA; J: TRBJ2-3; V: TRBV2; CDR3: CASSAGLAGPTDTQYF; DNA: TGTGCCAGCAGTGCGGGGCTAGCGGGACCAACAGATACGCAGTATTTT
D: NA; size: NA; J: TRBJ2-3; V: TRBV12-5; CDR3: CASGLVGGGREDTQYF; DNA: TGTGCTAGTGGTTTGGTAGGGGGGGGCCGTGAAGATACGCAGTATTTT
D: TRBD2; size: NA; J: TRBJ2-1; V: TRBV2; CDR3: CASNSGRTYNEQFF; DNA: TGTGCCAGCAACAGCGGGAGAACCTACAATGAGCAGTTCTTC
D: TRBD2; size: NA; J: TRBJ2-3; V: TRBV2; CDR3: CASREPSGGWDTQYF; DNA: TGTGCCAGCAGGGAACCTAGCGGGGGGTGGGATACGCAGTATTTT
D: NA; size: NA; J: TRBJ2-2; V: TRBV2; CDR3: CASSILGGTGELFF; DNA: TGTGCCAGCAGCATCTTAGGGGGCACCGGGGAGCTGTTTTTT
D: NA; size: NA; J: TRBJ1-5; V: TRBV27; CDR3: CASRPWRGGSNQPQHF; DNA: TGTGCCAGCAGGCCATGGAGAGGGGGAAGCAATCAGCCCCAGCATTTT
D: NA; size: NA; J: TRBJ2-7; V: TRBV6-5; CDR3: CASIPRDGAYEQYF; DNA: TGTGCCAGCATCCCACGGGACGGAGCCTACGAGCAGTACTTC
D: NA; size: NA; J: TRBJ1-3; V: TRBV20-1; CDR3: CSASGDSGNTIYF; DNA: TGCAGTGCTAGTGGGGACTCTGGAAACACCATATATTTT
D: TRBD2; size: NA; J: TRBJ2-2; V: TRBV11-2; CDR3: CASSFSSGRSGELFF; DNA: TGTGCCAGCAGCTTTTCTAGCGGGAGATCTGGGGAGCTGTTTTTT
D: TRBD2; size: NA; J: TRBJ2-3; V: TRBV11-3; CDR3: CASSPAGGADTQYF; DNA: TGTGCCAGCAGCCCAGCGGGAGGGGCAGATACGCAGTATTTT
D: NA; size: once; J: TRBJ1-1; V: TRBV25-1; CDR3: CASRFFGGEAFF; DNA: TGTGCCAGCAGATTCTTCGGAGGGGAAGCTTTCTTT
D: NA; size: NA; J: TRBJ1-4; V: TRBV28; CDR3: CASSLEVEKLFF; DNA: TGTGCCAGCAGTTTAGAGGTTGAAAAACTGTTTTTT
D: TRBD1; size: NA; J: TRBJ2-7; V: TRBV4-3; CDR3: CASSQDGGQGSYEQYF; DNA: TGCGCCAGCAGCCAAGATGGTGGACAGGGTAGCTACGAGCAGTACTTC
D: NA; size: NA; J: TRBJ1-5; V: TRBV24-1; CDR3: CATSDSGQPQHF; DNA: TGTGCCACCAGTGATTCCGGTCAGCCCCAGCATTTT
D: NA; size: NA; J: TRBJ1-4; V: TRBV6-5; CDR3: CASSLGGDTEKLFF; DNA: TGTGCCAGCAGTCTGGGGGGGGATACAGAAAAACTGTTTTTT
D: TRBD1; size: once; J: TRBJ2-7; V: TRBV24-1; CDR3: CATSDKKPGTGGFLYEQYF; DNA: TGTGCCACCAGTGACAAAAAACCCGGGACAGGGGGGTTTCTCTACGAGCAGTACTTC